A selection of T cell receptor beta chains follows, all from one sample in a study of T cells in Graves' hyperthyroidism and ophthalmopathy. In TCRdb, the multiplex PCR reads were re-called with MiXCR into one record per CDR3 protein. The sample includes over 250,000 distinct CDR3 sequences, less than 30% of them seen just once. Sequencing input: blood. These receptors originate from a man aged 35 to 55 with Graves' hyperthyroidism that later progressed to Graves' ophthalmopathy. Both conserved end residues are part of each CDR3.

J gene: TRBJ2-7; V gene: TRBV11-2; CDR3 protein: CASSLDGTGGVLYEQYF
J gene: TRBJ2-5; V gene: TRBV7-9; CDR3 protein: CASSPDRTGQETQYF
J gene: TRBJ1-1; V gene: TRBV5-6; CDR3 protein: CASSLGFQGLNTEAFF
J gene: TRBJ1-1; V gene: TRBV12-3/TRBV12-4; CDR3 protein: CASSPRGQSEAFF
J gene: TRBJ1-2; V gene: TRBV7-9; CDR3 protein: CASSLDRRNYGYTF
J gene: TRBJ2-4; V gene: TRBV2; CDR3 protein: CASRDGQGRDIQYF
J gene: TRBJ2-7; V gene: TRBV12-3/TRBV12-4; CDR3 protein: CASSTGQGSYEQYF
J gene: TRBJ1-6; V gene: TRBV12-3/TRBV12-4; CDR3 protein: CASRQGGSSYNSPLHF
J gene: TRBJ1-4; V gene: TRBV18; CDR3 protein: CASSPPASITNEKLFF
J gene: TRBJ1-2; V gene: TRBV7-2; CDR3 protein: CASSLGTYGYTF
J gene: TRBJ1-1; V gene: TRBV20-1; CDR3 protein: CSAPLPTGANTEAFF
J gene: TRBJ2-7; V gene: TRBV24-1; CDR3 protein: CATSDPGTGGGDEQYF
J gene: TRBJ1-1; V gene: TRBV2; CDR3 protein: CASSPQTRTNTEAFF
J gene: TRBJ2-4; V gene: TRBV12-3/TRBV12-4; CDR3 protein: CASSLSAVTLAKNIQYF
J gene: TRBJ2-7; V gene: TRBV5-1; CDR3 protein: CASSSRAQMGEQYF
J gene: TRBJ2-7; V gene: TRBV20-1; CDR3 protein: CSATSGTLNYEQYF
J gene: TRBJ2-3; V gene: TRBV12-5; CDR3 protein: CASGIQFPTDTQYF
J gene: TRBJ2-5; V gene: TRBV20-1; CDR3 protein: CSARDRGETQYF
J gene: TRBJ1-1; V gene: TRBV28; CDR3 protein: CATIMGGPDTEAFF
J gene: TRBJ1-2; V gene: TRBV25-1; CDR3 protein: CASSDTGTGVLGGYTF
J gene: TRBJ2-7; V gene: TRBV6-2/TRBV6-3; CDR3 protein: CASSAGTWSYEQYF
J gene: TRBJ2-7; V gene: TRBV30; CDR3 protein: CAWSSVYEQYF
J gene: TRBJ2-5; V gene: TRBV29-1; CDR3 protein: CSTSRGQETQYF
J gene: TRBJ2-7; V gene: TRBV5-1; CDR3 protein: CASSLAGGQTYEQYF
J gene: TRBJ2-2; V gene: TRBV24-1; CDR3 protein: CATTTGGRDTGELFF
J gene: TRBJ1-5; V gene: TRBV19; CDR3 protein: CASSSGSGRSNQPQHF
J gene: TRBJ1-1; V gene: TRBV11-2; CDR3 protein: CASSLAPFSRDAFF
J gene: TRBJ2-7; V gene: TRBV6-5; CDR3 protein: CASKRTGQNAEQYF
J gene: TRBJ2-5; V gene: TRBV3-1; CDR3 protein: CASSQVQTQYF
J gene: TRBJ2-7; V gene: TRBV3-1; CDR3 protein: CASSQGLAGGSRYF
J gene: TRBJ2-5; V gene: TRBV7-8; CDR3 protein: CASSLAQLVRGQETQYF
J gene: TRBJ2-5; V gene: TRBV30; CDR3 protein: CAWKWLAGIGETQYF
J gene: TRBJ1-1; V gene: TRBV6-5; CDR3 protein: CASSYMGRGEAFF
J gene: TRBJ1-2; V gene: TRBV12-3/TRBV12-4; CDR3 protein: CASTRPGTDDYTF
J gene: TRBJ2-4; V gene: TRBV7-3; CDR3 protein: CASSSQGGENIQYF
J gene: TRBJ2-7; V gene: TRBV20-1; CDR3 protein: CSARRGDGDEQYF
J gene: TRBJ2-7; V gene: TRBV18; CDR3 protein: CASSPGREPSYEQYF
J gene: TRBJ2-7; V gene: TRBV28; CDR3 protein: CASHEPRDRIPEQYF
J gene: TRBJ1-1; V gene: TRBV28; CDR3 protein: CASRIGTGRTEAFF
J gene: TRBJ1-1; V gene: TRBV12-3/TRBV12-4; CDR3 protein: CASSLRRDSEAFF
J gene: TRBJ2-7; V gene: TRBV12-3/TRBV12-4; CDR3 protein: CASSSELAEPYEQYF
J gene: TRBJ2-7; V gene: TRBV19; CDR3 protein: CASSIRLALHEQYF
J gene: TRBJ1-6; V gene: TRBV7-9; CDR3 protein: CASSLAGQRNSPLHF